These 27 T cell receptor beta chains were sequenced from one sample in a study of shared clonotypes between healthy human individuals. Method: immunoSEQ multiplex PCR; TCRdb's copy keeps in-frame clones and lacks some. In the table there are about 2,200,000 clones, just over 90% of which are singletons. Naive CD8 cells lacked CD45RO, underwent positive selection for CCR7 and left out terminally differentiated effector memory CD45RA+ cells. Sample: naive CD8+ T cells from PBMCs. These receptors were taken from a man aged 18 to 30 in good health. Some clones in this sample may be carry-over from other donors' samples.

V and J are TRBV27 and TRBJ1-5, with 9 bases fitting TRBD1. Germline values: CDR1 MNHEY, CDR2 SMNVEV (reference sequence). J lost 5 bases, V lost 5 bases, and 13 bases had no gene match. The CDR3 runs to 17 residues. CDR3: CASSALGGQGPYQPQHF. CDR3 nucleotides: TGTGCCAGCAGTGCCCTGGGGGGACAGGGCCCCTATCAGCCCCAGCATTTT.

The rearrangement uses TRBV5-8 and TRBJ2-7; perhaps TRBD1 as D (5 bases). This CDR3 contains 12 residues. Germline values: CDR1 SGHTS, CDR2 YDEGEE. Between the trimmed V and J ends, which lost 2 bases and 5 bases, there was a span of 8 bases. The CDR3 sequence: CASSFQGHEQYF. The CDR3 coding sequence is TGTGCCAGCAGCTTTCAGGGCCACGAGCAGTACTTC.

For the CDR3, the DNA is TGCGCCAGCAGCCAAGATCTCGCCGCTAGCGGGAGAGACGAGCAGTACTTC. The encoded protein is CASSQDLAASGRDEQYF. The chain has TRBV4-3 and TRBJ2-7, with 10 bases matching TRBD2. Trimming removed 0 bases from V and 5 bases from J; junction bases left unmatched: 10. The V gene's germline CDR1 is LGHNA and CDR2 YSLEER. CDR3 length: 17 residues.

CDR3 nucleotides: TGTGCCAGCAGCTTGGCCCTAACAGGGCTCCACGAGCAGTACTTC. This gives the protein CASSLALTGLHEQYF. This chain uses TRBV7-9 with TRBJ2-7; tentatively, D is TRBD1 (6 bases). The V end was cut by 3 bases, the J end by 5 bases, with 17 bases between. The germline CDR1 and CDR2 sequences are SEHNR and FQNEAQ (reference sequence). CDR3 length: 15 residues.

Concerning this clone: Other DNA sequences within the sample encode an identical CDR3. V gene TRBV27 combines with J gene TRBJ1-1, with unresolved D. V lost 6 bases and J lost 4, with 6 bases in between. The CDR3 sequence is 11 residues long. Germline CDR1 is MNHEY and CDR2 is SMNVEV (reference sequence). The CDR3 DNA sequence: TGTGCCAGCAGGGTAGGCACTGAAGCTTTCTTT. Its translation: CASRVGTEAFF.

The chain is built from TRBV29-1 and TRBJ2-7; D gene unclear. Looked up from germline, CDR1 is SQVTM and CDR2 is ANQGSEA. The ends were cut back, 2 bases at V and 3 bases at J, with 5 bases in the middle. The CDR3 has 11 residues. CDR3 protein: CSVENSYEQYF. For the CDR3, the DNA is TGCAGCGTTGAAAACAGCTACGAGCAGTACTTC.

This chain uses TRBV7-9 with TRBJ2-7; perhaps TRBD1 as D (5 bases). Germline lookup yields CDR1 SEHNR and CDR2 FQNEAQ (reference sequence). Trimming removed 5 bases from V and 3 bases from J, with 14 bases in between. The CDR3 extends over 14 amino acids. CDR3 DNA sequence: TGTGCCAGCAGCCAAAATGGGGCCTACTACGAGCAGTACTTC. Its protein is CASSQNGAYYEQYF.

The genes are TRBV6-5 and TRBJ1-2; no clear D. This CDR3 spans 12 amino acids. Trimming removed 4 bases at V and 8 bases at J, with 11 bases between. The germline V gene has CDR1 MNHEY and CDR2 SVGAGI. In DNA form, the CDR3 reads TGTGCCAGCAGTTCCTCTAATCACGGCTACACCTTC. It is translated as CASSSSNHGYTF.

V gene TRBV27 combines with J gene TRBJ2-7; D unclear. Looked up from germline, CDR1 is MNHEY and CDR2 is SMNVEV (reference sequence). V lost 5 bases to trimming and J lost 4 bases, with 21 bases between them. The CDR3 extends over 16 amino acids. CDR3 sequence: CASSPSYGVLFYEQYF. CDR3 nucleotides: TGTGCCAGCAGTCCGTCGTATGGGGTCCTATTTTACGAGCAGTACTTC.

This rearrangement joins TRBV11-3 to TRBJ2-2; possibly TRBD1 for D (6 bases). With 0 bases removed from V and 5 bases from J, the gap between germline ends came to 19 bases. This CDR3 region has 18 residues. The germline gives CDR1 SGHNT, CDR2 YENEEA. The CDR3: CASSLDRPGAFMTGELFF. The CDR3 bases are TGTGCCAGCAGCTTAGATCGGCCAGGGGCGTTTATGACCGGGGAGCTGTTTTTT. Together with reference TRBV11-3 and TRBJ2-2, the CDR3 gives the full variable domain: EAGVVQSPRYKIIEKKQPVAFWCNPISGHNTLYWYLQNLGQGPELLIRYENEEAVDDSQLPKDRFSAERLKGVDSTLKIQPAELGDSAVYLCASSLDRPGAFMTGELFFGEGSRLTVL.

The V gene is TRBV28, the J gene TRBJ1-5; D is undetermined. Germline values: CDR1 MDHEN, CDR2 SYDVKM. V lost 1 base to trimming and J lost 0 bases, with 7 bases between them. This CDR3 is 15 amino acids long. This CDR3 reads CASSLLVDSNQPQHF. Written as DNA, the CDR3 is TGTGCCAGCAGTTTATTAGTGGATAGCAATCAGCCCCAGCATTTT.

The chain joins TRBV7-9 to TRBJ2-2, with D perhaps assigned TRBD1 or TRBD2 (5 bases each). Germline V gives CDR1 SEHNR, CDR2 FQNEAQ (reference sequence). V was clipped by 5 bases and J by 4 bases, with 5 bases between them. The CDR3 totals 12 residues. This chain's CDR3 is CASSGGTGELFF. As DNA, the CDR3 is TGTGCCAGCAGCGGGGGCACCGGGGAGCTGTTTTTT.

The chain couples TRBV7-9 to TRBJ2-5; the match to TRBD2 covers 12 bases. With V trimmed by 3 bases and J by 1 base, 0 bases remained unmatched. The CDR3 consists of 15 residues. Germline CDR1 is SEHNR and CDR2 is FQNEAQ (reference sequence). This chain's CDR3 is CASSLTSGSQETQYF. The CDR3 DNA follows: TGTGCCAGCAGCTTGACTAGCGGGAGCCAAGAGACCCAGTACTTC.

The chain employs TRBV5-6 and TRBJ1-5; no reliable D call. Trimming took 5 bases from V and 0 from J, leaving 9 bases between them. This CDR3 comprises 14 residues. Germline CDR1 reads SGHDT; CDR2 reads YYEEEE. CDR3 in amino acids: CASSYRYSNQPQHF. DNA for the CDR3: TGTGCCAGCAGTTACAGATATAGCAATCAGCCCCAGCATTTT.

Remarks on this clone: Other nucleotide sequences in the sample specify the same CDR3. The V call is TRBV9, the J call TRBJ2-1; 14 bases match TRBD2. CDR3 length: 16 amino acids. The trim removed 3 bases at V and 3 bases at J, leaving 2 bases unmatched. From germline, CDR1 is SGDLS and CDR2 YYNGEE. In DNA form, the CDR3 reads TGTGCCAGCAGCGGCGGGACTAGCGGGAGCTACAATGAGCAGTTCTTC. It yields the protein CASSGGTSGSYNEQFF. Full variable domain (missing parts from reference TRBV9 and TRBJ2-1): DSGVTQTPKHLITATGQRVTLRCSPRSGDLSVYWYQQSLDQGLQFLIQYYNGEERAKGNILERFSAQQFPDLHSELNLSSLELGDSALYFCASSGGTSGSYNEQFFGPGTRLTVL.

The chain employs TRBV27 and TRBJ1-5; a weak D match, TRBD1 (6 bases). This CDR3 contains 17 residues. V dropped 0 bases and J dropped 1 base, with 13 bases sitting between them. Per germline, CDR1 MNHEY and CDR2 SMNVEV (reference sequence). The chain's CDR3 is CASSLSGGEWSNQPQHF. In DNA, the CDR3 is TGTGCCAGCAGTTTATCAGGGGGGGAGTGGAGCAATCAGCCCCAGCATTTT.

This clone was seen a single time. The genes are TRBV27 and TRBJ1-5; D perhaps matches TRBD1 (5 bases). The CDR3 is 15 amino acids. V lost 5 bases to trimming and J lost 0 bases, with 11 bases between them. Germline loops: CDR1 MNHEY, CDR2 SMNVEV (reference sequence). The CDR3 is CASSTDGASNQPQHF. The DNA for the CDR3 is TGTGCCAGCAGTACCGACGGGGCTAGCAATCAGCCCCAGCATTTT.

The chain links TRBV7-9 to TRBJ1-2; no clear D gene. V lost 5 bases to trimming and J lost 0 bases, with 13 bases between them. The CDR3 contains 15 residues. CDR1 SEHNR and CDR2 FQNEAQ come from the germline V gene (reference sequence). The CDR3 sequence: CASSGGWVTNYGYTF. In DNA form, the CDR3 reads TGTGCCAGCAGCGGAGGGTGGGTGACTAACTATGGCTACACCTTC.

This chain joins TRBV10-3 and TRBJ2-7; D ambiguous. V was shortened by 7 bases and J by 2 bases, with 12 bases between the two germline ends. This CDR3 has 13 residues. Germline CDR1 reads ENHRY; CDR2 reads SYGVKD. CDR3 sequence (DNA): TGTGCCATCAACGAAGGCTTTGCCTACGAGCAGTACTTC. Its protein product is CAINEGFAYEQYF.

About this clone: Other DNA sequences from this sample encode an identical CDR3 as well. The chain carries TRBV27 and TRBJ2-7, with D unresolved. Trimming cost V 3 bases and J 0 bases, with 6 bases left between them. Germline values: CDR1 MNHEY, CDR2 SMNVEV (reference sequence). CDR3 length: 13 residues. CDR3 amino acids: CASSFSSSYEQYF. CDR3 coding DNA: TGTGCCAGCAGTTTCAGTAGCTCCTACGAGCAGTACTTC.

The rearrangement links TRBV7-3 to TRBJ2-5; 8 nucleotides agree with TRBD2. The CDR3 length is 17 residues. The J segment lost 3 bases and the V segment lost 5 bases, leaving 14 bases of the junction unmatched. Germline assignment: CDR1 SGHTA and CDR2 FQGTGA. The CDR3 DNA reads TGTGCCAGCAGCCCCTCTATGGTAGCGGGACTGGAAGAGACCCAGTACTTC. Protein: CASSPSMVAGLEETQYF.

This clone was recorded only once. V usage is TRBV15 and J usage is TRBJ2-1; 9 bases are a match to TRBD1. The CDR3 is 13 residues long. Looked up from germline, CDR1 is LNHNV and CDR2 is YYDKDF (reference sequence). The J segment lost 8 bases and the V segment lost 4 bases, leaving 3 bases of the junction unmatched. The CDR3 DNA reads TGTGCCACCAGCACTCGACAGGGGGATGAGCAGTTCTTC. Amino acids: CATSTRQGDEQFF. Using reference TRBV15 and TRBJ2-1 for the parts outside the CDR3, the full variable domain is DAMVIQNPRYQVTQFGKPVTLSCSQTLNHNVMYWYQQKSSQAPKLLFHYYDKDFNNEADTPDNFQSRRPNTSFCFLDIRSPGLGDTAMYLCATSTRQGDEQFFGPGTRLTVL.

The sample holds a few counts of this clone. V gene TRBV30 combines with J gene TRBJ1-1, with 10 bases matching TRBD1. CDR3 size: 16 residues. With V trimmed by 1 base and J by 5 bases, 10 bases remained unmatched. CDR1 and CDR2 (germline): GTSNPN, SVGIG (reference sequence). This chain's CDR3 is CAWSDGDRGPRTEAFF. The CDR3 nucleotides are TGTGCCTGGAGTGATGGGGACAGGGGACCGAGAACTGAAGCTTTCTTT.

The V call is TRBV5-1, the J call TRBJ2-7; TRBD2 matches 8 bases. CDR1 and CDR2 from the germline V gene are SGHRS and YFSETQ. V was pared by 0 bases and J by 6 bases, with 2 bases of the junction left unmatched. The CDR3 loop spans 13 amino acids. The CDR3 spells CASSLGLAGEQYF. The CDR3 region has the DNA TGCGCCAGCAGCTTGGGGCTAGCGGGCGAGCAGTACTTC.

As for this clone: The sample holds other DNA sequences that translate to the same CDR3. The rearrangement uses TRBV28 and TRBJ2-7; the match to TRBD2 covers 11 bases. The CDR3 consists of 15 residues. The V segment lost 2 bases and the J segment 2 bases; nucleotides outside the gene matches: 2. In germline, CDR1 is MDHEN, CDR2 SYDVKM. CDR3 amino acids: CASSLLAGGTYEQYF. The CDR3 bases are TGTGCCAGCAGTTTACTAGCGGGAGGAACCTACGAGCAGTACTTC.

The chain carries TRBV5-1 and TRBJ2-3; tentatively, D is TRBD1 (6 bases). Germline V gene data show CDR1 as SGHRS and CDR2 as YFSETQ. This CDR3 region has 14 residues. V shed 3 bases and J shed 7 bases, with 15 bases lying between them. CDR3 residues: CASSSTRGDNTQYF. The CDR3 DNA reads as TGCGCCAGCAGCTCGACCAGGGGTGATAATACGCAGTATTTT.

Comment on this clone: The identical CDR3 is also encoded by other nucleotide sequences in the sample. This sequence joins TRBV29-1 and TRBJ1-1, with D unclear. This CDR3 comprises 11 residues. Germline CDR1 and CDR2: SQVTM and ANQGSEA. V was pared by 4 bases and J by 5 bases, with 8 bases between. As DNA, the CDR3 is TGCAGCGTTGTCGGAGATACTGAAGCTTTCTTT. Protein: CSVVGDTEAFF. The full variable domain, rest sourced from reference TRBV29-1 and TRBJ1-1, is SAVISQKPSRDICQRGTSLTIQCQVDSQVTMMFWYRQQPGQSLTLIATANQGSEATYESGFVIDKFPISRPNLTFSTLTVSNMSPEDSSIYLCSVVGDTEAFFGQGTRLTVV.